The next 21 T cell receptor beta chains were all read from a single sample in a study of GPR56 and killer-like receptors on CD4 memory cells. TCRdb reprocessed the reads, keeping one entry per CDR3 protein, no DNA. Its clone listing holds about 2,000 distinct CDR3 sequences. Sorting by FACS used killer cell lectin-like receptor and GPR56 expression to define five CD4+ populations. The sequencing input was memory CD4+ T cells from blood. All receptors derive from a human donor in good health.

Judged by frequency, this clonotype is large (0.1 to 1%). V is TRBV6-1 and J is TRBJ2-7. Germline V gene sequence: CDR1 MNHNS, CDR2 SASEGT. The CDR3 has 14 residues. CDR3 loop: CASSNSGIPYEQYF.

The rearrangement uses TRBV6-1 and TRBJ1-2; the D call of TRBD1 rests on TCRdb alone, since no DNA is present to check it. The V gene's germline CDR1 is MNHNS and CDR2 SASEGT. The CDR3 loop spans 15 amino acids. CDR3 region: CASSETIPGDYGYTF.

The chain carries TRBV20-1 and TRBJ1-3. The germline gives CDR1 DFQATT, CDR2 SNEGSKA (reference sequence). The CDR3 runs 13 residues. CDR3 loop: CSARPAAGNTIYF.

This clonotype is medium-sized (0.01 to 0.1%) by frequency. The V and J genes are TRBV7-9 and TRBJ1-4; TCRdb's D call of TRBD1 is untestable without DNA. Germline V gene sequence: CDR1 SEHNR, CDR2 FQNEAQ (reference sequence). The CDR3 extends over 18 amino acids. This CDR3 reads CASSSTDRGLVTNEKLFF.

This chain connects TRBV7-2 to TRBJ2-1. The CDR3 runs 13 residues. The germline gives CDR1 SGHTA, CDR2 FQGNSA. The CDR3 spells CASSISRMHEQFF. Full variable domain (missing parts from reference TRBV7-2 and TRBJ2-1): GAGVSQSPSNKVTEKGKDVELRCDPISGHTALYWYRQSLGQGLEFLIYFQGNSAPDKSGLPSDRFSAERTGGSVSTLTIQRTQQEDSAVYLCASSISRMHEQFFGPGTRLTVL.

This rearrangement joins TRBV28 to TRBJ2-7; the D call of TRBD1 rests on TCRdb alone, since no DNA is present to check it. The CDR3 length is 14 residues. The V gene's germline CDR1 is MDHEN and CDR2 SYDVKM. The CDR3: CASTKPGTGGEQYF.

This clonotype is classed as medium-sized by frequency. The CDR3: CASSWAQETQYF. The chain carries TRBV6-2 or TRBV6-3 and TRBJ2-5. Germline V gene sequence: CDR1 MNHEY, CDR2 SVGEGT. This CDR3 has 12 amino acids.

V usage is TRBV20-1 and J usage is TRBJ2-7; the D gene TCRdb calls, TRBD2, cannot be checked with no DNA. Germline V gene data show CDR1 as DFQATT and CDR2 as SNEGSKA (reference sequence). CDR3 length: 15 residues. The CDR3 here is CSAPSSSGGYYEQYF.

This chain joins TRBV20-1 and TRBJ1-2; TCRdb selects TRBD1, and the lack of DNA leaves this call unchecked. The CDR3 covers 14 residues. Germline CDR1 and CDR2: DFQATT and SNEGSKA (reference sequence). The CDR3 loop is CSARERGANYGYTF.

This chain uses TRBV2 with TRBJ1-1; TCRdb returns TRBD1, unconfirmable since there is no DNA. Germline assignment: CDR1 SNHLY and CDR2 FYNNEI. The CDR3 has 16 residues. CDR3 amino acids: CASSVRQGAGNTEAFF.

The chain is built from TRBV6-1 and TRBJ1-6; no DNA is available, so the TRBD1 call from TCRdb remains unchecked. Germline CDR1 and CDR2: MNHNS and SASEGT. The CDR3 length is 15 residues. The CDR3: CASNRGDGDNSPLHF.

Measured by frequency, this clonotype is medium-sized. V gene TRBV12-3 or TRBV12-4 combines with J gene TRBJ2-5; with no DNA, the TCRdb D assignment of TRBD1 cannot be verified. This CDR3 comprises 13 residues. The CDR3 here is CASSRTNQETQYF.

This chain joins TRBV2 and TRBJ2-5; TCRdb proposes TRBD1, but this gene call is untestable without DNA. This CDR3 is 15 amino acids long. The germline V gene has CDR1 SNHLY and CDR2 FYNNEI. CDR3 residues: CASSGQGASGETQYF.

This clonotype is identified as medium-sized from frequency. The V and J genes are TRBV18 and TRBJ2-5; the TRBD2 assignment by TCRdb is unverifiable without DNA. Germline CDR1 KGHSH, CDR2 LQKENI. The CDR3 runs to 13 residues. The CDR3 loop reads CASSASRQETQYF.

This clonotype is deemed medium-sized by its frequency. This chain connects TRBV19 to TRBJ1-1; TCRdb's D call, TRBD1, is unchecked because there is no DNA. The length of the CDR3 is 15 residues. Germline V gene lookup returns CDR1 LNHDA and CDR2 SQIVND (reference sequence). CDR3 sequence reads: CASSNRGIGGTEAFF.

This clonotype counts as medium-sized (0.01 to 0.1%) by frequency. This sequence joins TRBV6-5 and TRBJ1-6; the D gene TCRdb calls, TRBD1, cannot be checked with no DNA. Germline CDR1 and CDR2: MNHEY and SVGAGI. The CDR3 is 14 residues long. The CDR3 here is CASTPDRLNSPLHF.

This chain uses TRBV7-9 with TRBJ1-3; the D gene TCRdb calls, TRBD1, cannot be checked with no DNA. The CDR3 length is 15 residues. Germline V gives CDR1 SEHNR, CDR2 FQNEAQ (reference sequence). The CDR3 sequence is CASSIQGGRRNTIYF.

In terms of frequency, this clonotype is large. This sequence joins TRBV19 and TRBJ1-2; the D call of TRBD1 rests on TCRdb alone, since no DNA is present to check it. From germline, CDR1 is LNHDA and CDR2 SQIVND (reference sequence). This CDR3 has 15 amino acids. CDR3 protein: CASRNRVDGNYGYTF.

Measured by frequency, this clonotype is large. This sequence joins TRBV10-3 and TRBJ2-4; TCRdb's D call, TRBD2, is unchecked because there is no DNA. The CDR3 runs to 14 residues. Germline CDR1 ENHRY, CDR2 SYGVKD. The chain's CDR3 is CAIRDAGGRNIQYF.

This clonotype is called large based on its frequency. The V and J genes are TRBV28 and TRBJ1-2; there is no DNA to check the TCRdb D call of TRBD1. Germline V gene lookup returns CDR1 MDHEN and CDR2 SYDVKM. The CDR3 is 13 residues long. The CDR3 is CASSGTGRAGYTF.

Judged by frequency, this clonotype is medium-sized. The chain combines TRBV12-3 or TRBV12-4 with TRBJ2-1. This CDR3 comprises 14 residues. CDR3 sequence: CASRLAADYNEQFF.